This section outlines one T cell receptor beta chain sequence together with its context. This sample is part of a study of blood T cell repertoires in COVID-19. On the study more broadly: T cells, B-cell-depleted T cells, or PBMCs supplied cDNA or gDNA.

As processed by the authors: Amplification of reference gene primers was used by the study to estimate nucleated cell counts. Data came from immunoSEQ multiplex PCR; TCRdb stores just in-frame clones and leaves some out. The D gene and trimming were derived from the DNA, and the V and J assignments and clone size from that table. This sample has about 82,000 clones, with 85% found just once. Germline V gene lookup returns CDR1 SGHRS and CDR2 YFSETQ. This CDR3 comprises 14 residues. Trimming left V 6 bases short and J 0 bases short, with 9 bases between. The source material was peripheral blood. The rearrangement links TRBV5-1 to TRBJ2-2; no definite D call. The sequence derives from a man at least 80 years old with active or convalescent COVID-19. CDR3 sequence (DNA): TGCGCCAGCAACTACGGCGCGAACACCGGGGAGCTGTTTTTT. It codes for CASNYGANTGELFF.